The table lists the clone carrying this T cell receptor (beta chain) with a count of one. The target antigen is unknown. Within Nashville, Tennessee resided all donors, each a Caucasian adult. The CDR3 runs 12 residues. CDR1 is MNHNS and CDR2 is SASEGT in the germline V gene. Trimming stripped 1 base from V and 10 bases from J, with 10 bases between. Sequencing was performed with immunoSEQ multiplex PCR; in TCRdb, only in-frame clones are kept and a portion is missing. Of 2 million to 2.5 million clones in the sample, around 90% were seen once. The data originate from a study of shared clonotypes between healthy human individuals. Study-wide results and caveats: Among donors, sharing of clonotypes was expected to be affected by sequencing depth.

Sequencing was carried out using naive CD4+ T cells from PBMCs. As for subset: CD45RA+ positively selected. This clonotype was sampled from a man younger than 35 in good health. Some clones in this sample may be carry-over from other donors' samples. The V and J genes are TRBV6-1 and TRBJ1-1; D gene unclear. CDR3 in amino acids: CASSEEFRRAFF. CDR3 DNA: TGTGCCAGCAGTGAAGAATTCAGGCGAGCTTTCTTT.